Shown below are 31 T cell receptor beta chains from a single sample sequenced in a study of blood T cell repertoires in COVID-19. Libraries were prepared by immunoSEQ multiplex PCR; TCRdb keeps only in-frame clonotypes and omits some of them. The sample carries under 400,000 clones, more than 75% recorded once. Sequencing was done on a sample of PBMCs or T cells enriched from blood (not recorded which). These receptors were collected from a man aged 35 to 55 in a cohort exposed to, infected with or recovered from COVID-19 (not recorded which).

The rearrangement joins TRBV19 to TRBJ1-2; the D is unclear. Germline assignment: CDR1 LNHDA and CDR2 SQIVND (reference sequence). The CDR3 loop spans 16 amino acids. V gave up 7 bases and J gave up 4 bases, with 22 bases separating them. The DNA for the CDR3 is TGTGCCAGTACTTCACCCGCAGCCATAGGAGCCTATGGCTACACCTTC. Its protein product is CASTSPAAIGAYGYTF.

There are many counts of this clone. Written as DNA, the CDR3 is TGTGCCAGCAGCCAAGATCCGTTCGGGAACTCCTACAATGAGCAGTTCTTC. This sequence encodes CASSQDPFGNSYNEQFF. V usage is TRBV4-2 and J usage is TRBJ2-1; perhaps TRBD2 as D (5 bases). Germline V gene sequence: CDR1 LGHNA, CDR2 YNFKEQ. There are 17 residues in the CDR3. V lost 0 bases and J 0 bases, leaving 12 bases between the germline ends.

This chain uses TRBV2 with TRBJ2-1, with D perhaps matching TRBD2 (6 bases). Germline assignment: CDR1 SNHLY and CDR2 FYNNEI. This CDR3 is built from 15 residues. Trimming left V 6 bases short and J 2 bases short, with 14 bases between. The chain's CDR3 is CASRLILATYNEQFF. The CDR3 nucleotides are TGTGCCAGCAGGCTGATACTAGCCACCTACAATGAGCAGTTCTTC.

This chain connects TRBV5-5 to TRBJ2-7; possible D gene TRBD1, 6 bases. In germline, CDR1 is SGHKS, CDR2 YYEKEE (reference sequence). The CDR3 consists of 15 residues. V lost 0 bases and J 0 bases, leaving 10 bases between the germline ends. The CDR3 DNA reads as TGTGCCAGCAGCTTGGGGGGGCTAGGCTCCTACGAGCAGTACTTC. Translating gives CASSLGGLGSYEQYF. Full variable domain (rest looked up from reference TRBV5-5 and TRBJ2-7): DAGVTQSPTHLIKTRGQQVTLRCSPISGHKSVSWYQQVLGQGPQFIFQYYEKEERGRGNFPDRFSARQFPNYSSELNVNALLLGDSALYLCASSLGGLGSYEQYFGPGTRLTVT.

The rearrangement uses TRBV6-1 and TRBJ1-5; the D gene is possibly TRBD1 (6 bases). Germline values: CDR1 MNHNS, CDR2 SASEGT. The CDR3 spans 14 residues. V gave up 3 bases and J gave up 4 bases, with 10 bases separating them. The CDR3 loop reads CASSDGQRNQPQHF. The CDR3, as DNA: TGTGCCAGCAGTGATGGACAGAGAAATCAGCCCCAGCATTTT.

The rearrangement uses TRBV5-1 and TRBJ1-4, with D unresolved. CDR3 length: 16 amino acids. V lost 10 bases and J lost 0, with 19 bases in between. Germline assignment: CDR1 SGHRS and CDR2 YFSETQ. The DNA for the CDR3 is TGCGCCCAGCAGGCACAGATCAATGCAACTAATGAAAAACTGTTTTTT. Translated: CAQQAQINATNEKLFF. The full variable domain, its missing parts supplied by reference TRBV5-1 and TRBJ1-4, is KAGVTQTPRYLIKTRGQQVTLSCSPISGHRSVSWYQQTPGQGLQFLFEYFSETQRNKGNFPGRFSGRQFSNSRSEMNVSTLELGDSALYLCAQQAQINATNEKLFFGSGTQLSVL.

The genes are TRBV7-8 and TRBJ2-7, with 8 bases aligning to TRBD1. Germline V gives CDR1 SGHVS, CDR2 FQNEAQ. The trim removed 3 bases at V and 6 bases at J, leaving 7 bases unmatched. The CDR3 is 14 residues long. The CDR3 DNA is TGTGCCAGCAGCTTCGGGACAGGTCTTCTCGAGCAGTACTTC. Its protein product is CASSFGTGLLEQYF.

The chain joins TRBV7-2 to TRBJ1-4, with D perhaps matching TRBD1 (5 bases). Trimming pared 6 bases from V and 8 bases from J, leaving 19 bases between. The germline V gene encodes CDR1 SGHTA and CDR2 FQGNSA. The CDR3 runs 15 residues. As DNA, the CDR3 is TGTGCCAGCAGTACCCAATCAGGGTTAGGGGAAAAACTGTTTTTT. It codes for CASSTQSGLGEKLFF.

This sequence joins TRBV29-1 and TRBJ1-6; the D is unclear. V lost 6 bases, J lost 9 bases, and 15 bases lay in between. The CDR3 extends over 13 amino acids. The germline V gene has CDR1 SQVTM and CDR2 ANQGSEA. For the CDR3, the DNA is TGCAGCGTGAGTGGTGGAGTGGGTTCACCCCTCCACTTT. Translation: CSVSGGVGSPLHF.

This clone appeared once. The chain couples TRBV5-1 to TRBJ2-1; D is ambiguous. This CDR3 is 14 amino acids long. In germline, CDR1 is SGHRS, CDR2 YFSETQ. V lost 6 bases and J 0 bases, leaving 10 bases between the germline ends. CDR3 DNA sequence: TGCGCCAGCATGGCACAGAGCTCCTACAATGAGCAGTTCTTC. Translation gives CASMAQSSYNEQFF.

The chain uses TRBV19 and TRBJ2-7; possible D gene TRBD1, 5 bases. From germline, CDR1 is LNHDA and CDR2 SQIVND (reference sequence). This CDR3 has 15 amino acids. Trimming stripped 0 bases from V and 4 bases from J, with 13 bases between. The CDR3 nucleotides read TGTGCCAGTAGTATAGATCGGCAGGGCGGTTACGAGCAGTACTTC. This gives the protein CASSIDRQGGYEQYF.

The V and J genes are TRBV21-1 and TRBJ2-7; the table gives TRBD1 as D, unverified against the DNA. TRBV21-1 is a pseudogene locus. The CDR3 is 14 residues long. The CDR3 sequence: CASSKDRALYEQYF. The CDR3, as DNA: TGTGCCAGCAGCAAAGACAGGGCCTTATACGAGCAGTACTTC.

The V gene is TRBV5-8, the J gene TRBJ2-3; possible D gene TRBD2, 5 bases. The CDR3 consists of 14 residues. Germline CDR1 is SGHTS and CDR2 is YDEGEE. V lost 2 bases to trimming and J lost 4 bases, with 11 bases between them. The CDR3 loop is CASSLVEAADTQYF. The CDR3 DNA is TGTGCCAGCAGCTTAGTGGAGGCCGCAGATACGCAGTATTTT. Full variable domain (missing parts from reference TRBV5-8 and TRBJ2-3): EAGVTQSPTHLIKTRGQQATLRCSPISGHTSVYWYQQALGLGLQFLLWYDEGEERNRGNFPPRFSGRQFPNYSSELNVNALELEDSALYLCASSLVEAADTQYFGPGTRLTVL.

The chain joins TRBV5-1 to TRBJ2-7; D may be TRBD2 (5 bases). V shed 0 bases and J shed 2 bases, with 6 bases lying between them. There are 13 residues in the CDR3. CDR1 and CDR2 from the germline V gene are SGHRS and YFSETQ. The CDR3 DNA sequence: TGCGCCAGCAGCTTGGACGGGGCCTACGAGCAGTACTTC. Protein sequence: CASSLDGAYEQYF.

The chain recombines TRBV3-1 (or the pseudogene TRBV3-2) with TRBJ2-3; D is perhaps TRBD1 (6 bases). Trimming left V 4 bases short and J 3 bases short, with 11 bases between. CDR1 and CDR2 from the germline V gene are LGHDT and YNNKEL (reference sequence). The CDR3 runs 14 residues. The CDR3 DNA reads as TGTGCCAGCAGCCTCGGACAGAGAACAGATACGCAGTATTTT. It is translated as CASSLGQRTDTQYF.

Written as DNA, the CDR3 is TGTGCCAGCAGCTCATCCGGCGGGGGGAACAATGAGCAGTTCTTC. As protein: CASSSSGGGNNEQFF. The V and J genes are TRBV11-3 and TRBJ2-1; 8 positions match TRBD2. V lost 4 bases, J lost 5 bases, and 7 bases stayed unmatched. The germline V gene encodes CDR1 SGHNT and CDR2 YENEEA. The CDR3 totals 15 residues. Complete variable domain (other parts from reference TRBV11-3 and TRBJ2-1): EAGVVQSPRYKIIEKKQPVAFWCNPISGHNTLYWYLQNLGQGPELLIRYENEEAVDDSQLPKDRFSAERLKGVDSTLKIQPAELGDSAVYLCASSSSGGGNNEQFFGPGTRLTVL.

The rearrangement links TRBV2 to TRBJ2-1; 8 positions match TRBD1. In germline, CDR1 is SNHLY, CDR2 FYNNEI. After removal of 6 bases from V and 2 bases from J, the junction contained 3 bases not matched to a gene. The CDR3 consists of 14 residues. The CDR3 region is CASRVDRAYNEQFF. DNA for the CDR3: TGTGCCAGCAGAGTGGACAGGGCCTACAATGAGCAGTTCTTC.

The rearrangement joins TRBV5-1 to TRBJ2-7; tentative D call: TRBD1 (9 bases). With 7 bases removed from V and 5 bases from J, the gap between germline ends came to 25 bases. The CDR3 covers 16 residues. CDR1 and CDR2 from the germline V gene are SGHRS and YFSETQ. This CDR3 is CASGREGTGIFNEQYF. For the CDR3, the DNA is TGCGCCAGCGGTCGGGAGGGGACAGGGATTTTCAACGAGCAGTACTTC.

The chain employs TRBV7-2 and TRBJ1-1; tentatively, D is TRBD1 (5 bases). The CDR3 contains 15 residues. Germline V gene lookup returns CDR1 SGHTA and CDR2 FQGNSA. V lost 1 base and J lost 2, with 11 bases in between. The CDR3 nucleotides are TGTGCCAGCAGCTTAGTCGGGGGAGGTAACACTGAAGCTTTCTTT. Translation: CASSLVGGGNTEAFF.

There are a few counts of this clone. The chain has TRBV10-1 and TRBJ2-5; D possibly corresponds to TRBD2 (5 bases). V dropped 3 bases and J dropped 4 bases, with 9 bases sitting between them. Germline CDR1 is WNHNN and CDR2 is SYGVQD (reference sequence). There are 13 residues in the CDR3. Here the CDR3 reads CASSESGRETQYF. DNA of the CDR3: TGCGCCAGCAGTGAAAGCGGACGAGAGACCCAGTACTTC.

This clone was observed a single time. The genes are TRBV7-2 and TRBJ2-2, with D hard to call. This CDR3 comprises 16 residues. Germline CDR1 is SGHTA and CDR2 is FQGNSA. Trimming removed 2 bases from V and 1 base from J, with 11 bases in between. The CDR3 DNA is TGTGCCAGCAGCTTAAGGCCTGCAGGGAACACCGGGGAGCTGTTTTTT. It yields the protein CASSLRPAGNTGELFF.

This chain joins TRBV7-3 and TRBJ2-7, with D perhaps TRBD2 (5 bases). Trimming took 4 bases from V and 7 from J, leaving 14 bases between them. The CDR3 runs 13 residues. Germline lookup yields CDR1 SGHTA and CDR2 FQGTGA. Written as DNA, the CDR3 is TGTGCCAGCAGCTCGCAACTAGGCGGGGAGCAGTACTTC. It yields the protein CASSSQLGGEQYF. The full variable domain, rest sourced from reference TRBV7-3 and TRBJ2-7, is GAGVSQTPSNKVTEKGKYVELRCDPISGHTALYWYRQSLGQGPEFLIYFQGTGAADDSGLPNDRFFAVRPEGSVSTLKIQRTERGDSAVYLCASSSQLGGEQYFGPGTRLTVT.

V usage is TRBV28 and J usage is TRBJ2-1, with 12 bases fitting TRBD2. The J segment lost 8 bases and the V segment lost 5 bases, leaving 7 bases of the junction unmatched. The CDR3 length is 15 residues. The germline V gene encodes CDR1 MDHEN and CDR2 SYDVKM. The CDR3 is CASSPTSGRIYEQFF. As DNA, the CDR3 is TGTGCCAGCAGTCCAACTAGCGGGAGGATCTATGAGCAGTTCTTC.

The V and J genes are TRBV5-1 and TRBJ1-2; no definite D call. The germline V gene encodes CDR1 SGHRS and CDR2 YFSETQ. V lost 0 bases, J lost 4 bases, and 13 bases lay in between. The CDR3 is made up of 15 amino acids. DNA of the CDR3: TGCGCCAGCAGCTTGGAAGGGAGAAGCCTCTATGGCTACACCTTC. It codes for CASSLEGRSLYGYTF.

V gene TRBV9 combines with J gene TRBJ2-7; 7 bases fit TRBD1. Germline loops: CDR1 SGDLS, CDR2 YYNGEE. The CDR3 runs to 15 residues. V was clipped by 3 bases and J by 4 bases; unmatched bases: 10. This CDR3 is CASSGGQDRTYEQYF. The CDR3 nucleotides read TGTGCCAGCAGCGGGGGGCAGGACAGGACTTACGAGCAGTACTTC.

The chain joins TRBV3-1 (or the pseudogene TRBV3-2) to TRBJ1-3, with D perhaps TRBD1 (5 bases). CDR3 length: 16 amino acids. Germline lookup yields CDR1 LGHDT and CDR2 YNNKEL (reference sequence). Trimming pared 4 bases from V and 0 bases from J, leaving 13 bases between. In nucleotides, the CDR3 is TGTGCCAGCAGCCTCGTGACAGTAAACTCTGGAAACACCATATATTTT. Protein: CASSLVTVNSGNTIYF.

The CDR3 region is CASSPPVGRVGYGYTF. As DNA, the CDR3 is TGTGCCAGCAGCCCCCCAGTAGGCAGGGTGGGTTATGGCTACACCTTC. The V gene is TRBV28, the J gene TRBJ1-2; tentatively, D is TRBD1 (5 bases). The CDR3 is 16 residues long. The germline V and J ends were trimmed by 6 bases and 5 bases, with 22 bases remaining between them. The V gene's germline CDR1 is MDHEN and CDR2 SYDVKM.

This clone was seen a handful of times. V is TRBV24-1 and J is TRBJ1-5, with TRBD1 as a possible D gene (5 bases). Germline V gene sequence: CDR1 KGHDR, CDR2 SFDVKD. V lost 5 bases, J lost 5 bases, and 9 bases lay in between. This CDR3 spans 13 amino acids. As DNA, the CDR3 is TGTGCCACCAGTGCCGGAGGGGATCAGCCCCAGCATTTT. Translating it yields CATSAGGDQPQHF.

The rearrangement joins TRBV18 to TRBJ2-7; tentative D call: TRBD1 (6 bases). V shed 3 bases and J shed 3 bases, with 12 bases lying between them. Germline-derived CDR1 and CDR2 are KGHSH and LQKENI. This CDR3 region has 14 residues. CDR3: CASSPSDRNYEQYF. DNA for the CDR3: TGTGCCAGCTCACCTTCGGACAGAAACTACGAGCAGTACTTC.

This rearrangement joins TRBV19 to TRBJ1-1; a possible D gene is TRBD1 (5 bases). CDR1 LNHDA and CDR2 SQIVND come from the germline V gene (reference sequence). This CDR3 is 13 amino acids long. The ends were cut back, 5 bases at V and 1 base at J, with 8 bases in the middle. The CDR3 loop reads CASSYGGNTEAFF. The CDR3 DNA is TGTGCCAGTAGTTACGGGGGGAACACTGAAGCTTTCTTT.

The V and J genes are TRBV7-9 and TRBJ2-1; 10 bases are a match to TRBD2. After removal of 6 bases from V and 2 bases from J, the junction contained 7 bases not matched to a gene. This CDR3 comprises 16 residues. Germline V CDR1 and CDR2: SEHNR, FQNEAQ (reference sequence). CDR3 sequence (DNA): TGTGCCAGCAGTCACCCCACTAGCGGGACCTACAATGAGCAGTTCTTC. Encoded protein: CASSHPTSGTYNEQFF.